These T cell receptor beta chains were read from a single sample in a study of T-cell reconstitution after alpha-beta-depleted transplantation in children. TCRdb passed the PCR reads through MiXCR, listing each CDR3 protein once. The table records fewer than 120,000 distinct CDR3 sequences, around a tenth of them present only once. The specimen was PBMCs from the stem cell graft donor, collected from the stem cell graft. These TCRs come from a human donor who donated a stem cell graft to a child with acute lymphoblastic leukemia. CDR3s include the opening cysteine and the closing phenylalanine or tryptophan. Size tells how often a clone was seen (once, few, many) or the class of an expanded clone, and some rows leave it out.

j_call clone_size v_call cdr3_aa
TRBJ2-2 many TRBV29-1 CSVEDAAGPTGELFF
TRBJ1-4 many TRBV29-1 CSTQDRGYEKLFF
TRBJ2-1 many TRBV5-1 CASSLAGQGHEQFF
TRBJ1-1 many TRBV6-1 CASSGLMGQGATEAFF
TRBJ2-4 many TRBV12-3/TRBV12-4 CASSTSGRKNIQYF
TRBJ1-6 many TRBV20-1 CSATGGQIYNSPLHF
TRBJ2-2 many TRBV7-2 CASSPGTLGTGELFF
TRBJ2-1 many TRBV20-1 CSASSGQRPYNEQFF
TRBJ2-1 many TRBV20-1 CSARDLSGQNNEQFF
TRBJ2-1 many TRBV28 CAISGSNEQFF
TRBJ2-1 many TRBV20-1 CSARVWASGRDNEQFF
TRBJ1-5 many TRBV12-3/TRBV12-4 CASSSGQSGLQPQHF
TRBJ1-3 many TRBV3-1 CASSQGSGGNTIYF
TRBJ2-7 many TRBV7-8 CASSSEGYEQYF
TRBJ2-2 many TRBV9 CASSASLAGTTGTANTGELFF
TRBJ2-3 many TRBV12-3/TRBV12-4 CASSLEDTQYF
TRBJ1-3 many TRBV9 CASSGWRGDTIYF
TRBJ2-7 NA TRBV30 CAWWEVGSAYEQYF
TRBJ2-3 many TRBV5-6 CASSFPAGGFADTQYF
TRBJ2-7 many TRBV7-9 CASSLVAGPAYEQYF
TRBJ2-7 many TRBV12-3/TRBV12-4 CASSLSRGGRFYEQYF
TRBJ2-7 NA TRBV27 CASSSHRGSYEQYF
TRBJ2-7 few TRBV12-3/TRBV12-4 CASSPRGGGSYEQYF
TRBJ1-5 many TRBV7-8 CASSSKTGASNQPQHF
TRBJ2-1 many TRBV29-1 CSVGGRDRAGNEQFF
TRBJ2-2 many TRBV5-1 CASSIGTRYTGELFF
TRBJ2-6 many TRBV27 CASSLTGTGANVLTF
TRBJ2-5 many TRBV20-1 CSATSGSRLAQYF
TRBJ1-2 many TRBV27 CASSAMWNRFNYGYTF
TRBJ2-7 many TRBV20-1 CSARDRGDQAYEQYF
TRBJ2-5 many TRBV5-1 CASSCQELVQIGETQYF
TRBJ2-7 many TRBV12-3/TRBV12-4 CASRRDYEQYF
TRBJ2-1 many TRBV3-1 CASSRLTSGDAYNEQFF
TRBJ2-7 NA TRBV5-5 CAMSSGVYEQYF
TRBJ1-2 many TRBV25-1 CASSEVGGVHYGYTF
TRBJ2-1 many TRBV6-5 CASSSGVPSSYNEQFF
TRBJ2-1 many TRBV20-1 CSAREALAGVGLGYNEQFF
TRBJ1-2 many TRBV5-6 CASSTSTISYTF
TRBJ2-1 many TRBV24-1 CATAGLAETNYNEQFF
TRBJ2-2 few TRBV12-3/TRBV12-4 CSSSLGTGELFF
TRBJ1-2 many TRBV4-1 CASSQGTKNYGYTF
TRBJ1-2 many TRBV5-1 CASREANYGYTF
TRBJ1-2 many TRBV20-1 CSARGPLTLNYGYTF
TRBJ1-1 many TRBV7-2 CASSLASGQGNTEAFF
TRBJ1-5 many TRBV5-1 CASSLAGSGNQPQHF
TRBJ2-1 many TRBV6-5 CASSYTSGTYNEQFF
TRBJ2-7 many TRBV7-9 CASSLTQRGHSYEQYF
TRBJ2-7 many TRBV10-3 CAISDRAESAYEQYF
TRBJ2-5 few TRBV23-1 CASSQSSWGTLETQYF
TRBJ2-7 many TRBV7-3 CASSPSGGYEQYF
TRBJ1-2 many TRBV20-1 CSARPLGGLNYGYTF
TRBJ2-7 many TRBV2 CASSRDPGVAYEQYF
TRBJ2-7 many TRBV28 CASSPWRSVGRGRYEQYF